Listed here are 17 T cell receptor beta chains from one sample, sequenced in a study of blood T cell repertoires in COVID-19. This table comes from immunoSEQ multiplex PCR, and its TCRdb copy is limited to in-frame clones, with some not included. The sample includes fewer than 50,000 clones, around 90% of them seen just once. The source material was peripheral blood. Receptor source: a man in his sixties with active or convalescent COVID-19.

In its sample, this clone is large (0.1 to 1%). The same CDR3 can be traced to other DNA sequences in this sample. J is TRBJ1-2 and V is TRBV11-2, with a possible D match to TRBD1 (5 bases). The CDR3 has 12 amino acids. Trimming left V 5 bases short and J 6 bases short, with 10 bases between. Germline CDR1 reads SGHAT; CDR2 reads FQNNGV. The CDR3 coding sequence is TGTGCCAGCAGCCTGACAGCTGATGGCTACACCTTC. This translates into CASSLTADGYTF. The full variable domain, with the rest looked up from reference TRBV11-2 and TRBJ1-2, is EAGVAQSPRYKIIEKRQSVAFWCNPISGHATLYWYQQILGQGPKLLIQFQNNGVVDDSQLPKDRFSAERLKGVDSTLKIQPAKLEDSAVYLCASSLTADGYTFGSGTRLTVV.

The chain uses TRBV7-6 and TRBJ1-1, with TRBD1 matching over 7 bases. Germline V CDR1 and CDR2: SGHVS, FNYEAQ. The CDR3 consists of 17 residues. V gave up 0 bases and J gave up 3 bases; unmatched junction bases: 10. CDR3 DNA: TGTGCCAGCAGCTTAGCATGGGGCGTTACAGGGGACACTGAAGCTTTCTTT. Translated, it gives CASSLAWGVTGDTEAFF. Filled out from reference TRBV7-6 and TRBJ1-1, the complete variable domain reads GAGVSQSPRYKVTKRGQDVALRCDPISGHVSLYWYRQALGQGPEFLTYFNYEAQQDKSGLPNDRFSAERPEGSISTLTIQRTEQRDSAMYRCASSLAWGVTGDTEAFFGQGTRLTVV.

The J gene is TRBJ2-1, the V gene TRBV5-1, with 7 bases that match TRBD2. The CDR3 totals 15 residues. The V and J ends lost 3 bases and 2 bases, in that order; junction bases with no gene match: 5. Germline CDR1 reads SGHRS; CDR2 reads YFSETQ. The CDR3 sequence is CASSWSGNAYNEQFF. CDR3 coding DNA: TGCGCCAGCAGCTGGAGCGGGAACGCCTACAATGAGCAGTTCTTC.

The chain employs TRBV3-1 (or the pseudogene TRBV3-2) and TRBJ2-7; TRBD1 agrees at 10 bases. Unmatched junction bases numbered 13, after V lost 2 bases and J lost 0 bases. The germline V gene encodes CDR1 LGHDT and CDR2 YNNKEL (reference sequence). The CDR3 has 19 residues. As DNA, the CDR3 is TGTGCCAGCAGCCAACGACAGGGGGCGCGTTCGGGTCACTCCTACGAGCAGTACTTC. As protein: CASSQRQGARSGHSYEQYF.

CDR3 coding DNA: TGTGCCAGCTCACAAAAAGCGGGACCCAACACCGGGGAGCTGTTTTTT. It yields the protein CASSQKAGPNTGELFF. This sequence joins TRBV18 and TRBJ2-2; the match to TRBD2 covers 7 bases. CDR3 length: 16 amino acids. J lost 2 bases, V lost 4 bases, and 7 bases had no gene match. Germline assignment: CDR1 KGHSH and CDR2 LQKENI.

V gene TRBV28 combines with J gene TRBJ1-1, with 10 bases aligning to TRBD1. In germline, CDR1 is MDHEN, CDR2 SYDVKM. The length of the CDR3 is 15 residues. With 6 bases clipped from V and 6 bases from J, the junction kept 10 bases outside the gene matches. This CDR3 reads CASRNPSGTGAEAFF. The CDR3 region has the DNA TGTGCCAGCAGAAACCCGTCCGGGACAGGGGCTGAAGCTTTCTTT.

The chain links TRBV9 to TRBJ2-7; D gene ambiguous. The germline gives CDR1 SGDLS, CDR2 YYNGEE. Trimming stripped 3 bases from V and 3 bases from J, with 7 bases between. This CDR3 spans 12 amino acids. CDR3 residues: CASSDGLYEQYF. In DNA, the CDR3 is TGTGCCAGCAGCGACGGTCTCTACGAGCAGTACTTC.

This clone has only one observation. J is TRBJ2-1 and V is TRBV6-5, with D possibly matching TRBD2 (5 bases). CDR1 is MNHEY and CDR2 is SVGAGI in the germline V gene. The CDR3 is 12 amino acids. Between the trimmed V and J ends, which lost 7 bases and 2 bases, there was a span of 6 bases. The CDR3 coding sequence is TGTGCCAGCACCGGGGCCTACAATGAGCAGTTCTTC. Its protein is CASTGAYNEQFF.

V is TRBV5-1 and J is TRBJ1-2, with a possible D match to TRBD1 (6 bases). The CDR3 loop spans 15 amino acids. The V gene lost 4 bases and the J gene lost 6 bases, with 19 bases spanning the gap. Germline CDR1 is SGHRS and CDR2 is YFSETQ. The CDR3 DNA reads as TGCGCCAGCAGCGGGGAGGGGGACGTTGGAGATGGCTACACCTTC. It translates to CASSGEGDVGDGYTF.

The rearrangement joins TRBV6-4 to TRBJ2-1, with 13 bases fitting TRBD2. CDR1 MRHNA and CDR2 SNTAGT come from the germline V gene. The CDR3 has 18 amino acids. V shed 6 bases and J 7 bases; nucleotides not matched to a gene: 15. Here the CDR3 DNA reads TGTGCCAGCAGGTGGACTAGCGGGAGAAGGGTGTTGGGGAATGAGCAGTTCTTC. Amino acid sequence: CASRWTSGRRVLGNEQFF.

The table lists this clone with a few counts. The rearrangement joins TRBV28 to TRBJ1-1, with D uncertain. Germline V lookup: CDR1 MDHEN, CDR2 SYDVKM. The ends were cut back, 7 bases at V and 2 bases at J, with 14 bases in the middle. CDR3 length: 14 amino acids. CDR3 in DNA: TGTGCCAGCACCCGGCGGGTAGTAAACACTGAAGCTTTCTTT. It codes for CASTRRVVNTEAFF.

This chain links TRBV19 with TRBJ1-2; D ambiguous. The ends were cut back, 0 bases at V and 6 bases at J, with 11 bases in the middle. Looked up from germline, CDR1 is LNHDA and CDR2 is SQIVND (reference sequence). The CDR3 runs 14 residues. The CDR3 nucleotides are TGTGCCAGTAGTATAGACCCAAACAGAAATGGCTACACCTTC. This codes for CASSIDPNRNGYTF. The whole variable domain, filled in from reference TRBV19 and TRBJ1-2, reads DGGITQSPKYLFRKEGQNVTLSCEQNLNHDAMYWYRQDPGQGLRLIYYSQIVNDFQKGDIAEGYSVSREKKESFPLTVTSAQKNPTAFYLCASSIDPNRNGYTFGSGTRLTVV.

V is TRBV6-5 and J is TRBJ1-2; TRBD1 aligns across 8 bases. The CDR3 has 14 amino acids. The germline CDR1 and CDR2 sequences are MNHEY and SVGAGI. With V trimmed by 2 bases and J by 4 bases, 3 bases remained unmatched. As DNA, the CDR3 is TGTGCCAGCAGTTACGGGACAGGACTCTATGGCTACACCTTC. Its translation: CASSYGTGLYGYTF.

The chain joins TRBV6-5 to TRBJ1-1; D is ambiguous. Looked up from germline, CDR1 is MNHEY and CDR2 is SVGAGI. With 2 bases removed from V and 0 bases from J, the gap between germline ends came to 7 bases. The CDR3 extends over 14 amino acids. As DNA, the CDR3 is TGTGCCAGCAGTTACGAAAGAGTGAACACTGAAGCTTTCTTT. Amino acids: CASSYERVNTEAFF.

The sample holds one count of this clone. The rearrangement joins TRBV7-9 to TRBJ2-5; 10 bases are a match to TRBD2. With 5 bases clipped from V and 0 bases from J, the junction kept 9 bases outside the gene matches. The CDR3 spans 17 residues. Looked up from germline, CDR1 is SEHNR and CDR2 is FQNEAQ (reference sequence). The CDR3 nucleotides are TGTGCCAGCAGCACCGGGACTAGCGCCCAACACCAAGAGACCCAGTACTTC. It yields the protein CASSTGTSAQHQETQYF.

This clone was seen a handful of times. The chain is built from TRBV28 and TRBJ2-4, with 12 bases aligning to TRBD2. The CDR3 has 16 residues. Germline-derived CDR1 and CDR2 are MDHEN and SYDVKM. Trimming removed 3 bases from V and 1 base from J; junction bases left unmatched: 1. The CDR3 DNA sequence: TGTGCCAGCAGTTTCGGGACTAGCGGGGCCAAAAACATTCAGTACTTC. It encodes CASSFGTSGAKNIQYF.

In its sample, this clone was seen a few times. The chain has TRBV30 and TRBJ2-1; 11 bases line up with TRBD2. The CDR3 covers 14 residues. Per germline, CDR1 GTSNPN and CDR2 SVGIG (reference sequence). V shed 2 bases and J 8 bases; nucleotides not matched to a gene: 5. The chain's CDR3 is CAWSIAGGPYEQFF. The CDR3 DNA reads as TGTGCCTGGAGTATAGCGGGAGGGCCATATGAGCAGTTCTTC.